This T cell receptor beta chain was recorded in a study of T-cell reconstitution after alpha-beta-depleted transplantation in children. Preparing the TCRbeta library involved the use of unique molecular identifiers. TCRdb passed the PCR reads through MiXCR, listing each CDR3 protein once. Here the sample spans a few hundred thousand distinct CDR3 sequences, under 13% being singletons. The CDR3 covers 15 residues. Germline values: CDR1 SGHVS, CDR2 FNYEAQ. Trimming took 1 base from V and 3 from J; bases not matched to a gene: 3. This clonotype was seen many times. The chain combines TRBV7-6 with TRBJ2-7; 10 positions match TRBD1. The specimen comprised PBMCs from the stem cell graft donor, sampled from the stem cell graft. This clonotype originated in a human donor who donated a stem cell graft to a child with acute lymphoblastic leukemia. The CDR3 is CASSLVGTGVYEQYF. Here the CDR3 DNA reads TGTGCCAGCAGCTTAGTGGGGACAGGGGTCTACGAGCAGTACTTC.